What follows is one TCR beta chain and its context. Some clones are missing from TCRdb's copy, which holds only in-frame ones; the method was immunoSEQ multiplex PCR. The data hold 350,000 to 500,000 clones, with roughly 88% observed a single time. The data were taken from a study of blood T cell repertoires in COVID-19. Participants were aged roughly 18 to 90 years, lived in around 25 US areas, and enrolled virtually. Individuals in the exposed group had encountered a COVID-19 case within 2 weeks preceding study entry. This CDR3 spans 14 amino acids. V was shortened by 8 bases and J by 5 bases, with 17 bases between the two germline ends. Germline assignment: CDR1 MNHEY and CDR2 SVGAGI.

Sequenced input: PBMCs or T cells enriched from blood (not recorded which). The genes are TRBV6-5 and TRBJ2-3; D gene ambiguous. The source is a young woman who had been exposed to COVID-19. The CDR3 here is CASEARHWVDTQYF. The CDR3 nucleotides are TGTGCCAGCGAGGCACGGCATTGGGTAGATACGCAGTATTTT.